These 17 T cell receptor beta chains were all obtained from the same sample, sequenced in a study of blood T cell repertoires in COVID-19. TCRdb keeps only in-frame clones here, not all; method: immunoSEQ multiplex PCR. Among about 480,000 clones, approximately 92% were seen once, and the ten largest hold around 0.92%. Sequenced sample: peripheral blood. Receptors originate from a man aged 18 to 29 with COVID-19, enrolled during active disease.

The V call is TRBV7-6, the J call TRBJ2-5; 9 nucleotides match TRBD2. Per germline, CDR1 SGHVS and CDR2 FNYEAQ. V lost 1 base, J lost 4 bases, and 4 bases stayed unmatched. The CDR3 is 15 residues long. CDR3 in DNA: TGTGCCAGCAGCTTAGAAGGCGGGAGGGGAGAGACCCAGTACTTC. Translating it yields CASSLEGGRGETQYF.

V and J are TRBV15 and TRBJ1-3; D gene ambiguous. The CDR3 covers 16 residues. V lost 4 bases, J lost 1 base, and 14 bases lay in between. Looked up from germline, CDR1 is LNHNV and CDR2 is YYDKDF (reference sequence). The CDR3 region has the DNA TGTGCCACCAGCATTCCCACGGGGAAATCTGGAAACACCATATATTTT. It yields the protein CATSIPTGKSGNTIYF.

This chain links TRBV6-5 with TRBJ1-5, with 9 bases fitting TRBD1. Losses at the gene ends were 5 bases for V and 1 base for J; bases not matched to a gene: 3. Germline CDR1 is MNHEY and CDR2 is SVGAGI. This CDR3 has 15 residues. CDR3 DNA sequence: TGTGCCAGCAGTAAAACAGGGGGCAGCAATCAGCCCCAGCATTTT. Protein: CASSKTGGSNQPQHF.

CDR3 region: CSARDIGKLFF. In nucleotides, the CDR3 is TGCAGCGCACGGGACATCGGAAAACTGTTTTTT. The chain links TRBV29-1 to TRBJ1-4, with D possibly TRBD1 on 6 matching bases. This CDR3 region has 11 residues. Per the germline V gene, CDR1 is SQVTM and CDR2 is ANQGSEA. The V end was cut by 7 bases, the J end by 10 bases, with 13 bases between.

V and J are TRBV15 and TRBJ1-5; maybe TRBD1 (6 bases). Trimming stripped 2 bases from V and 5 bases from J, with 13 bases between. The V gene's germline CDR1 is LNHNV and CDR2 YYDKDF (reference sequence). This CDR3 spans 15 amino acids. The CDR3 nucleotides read TGTGCCACCAGCAGACAGGGGTCAGGGTATCAGCCCCAGCATTTT. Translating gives CATSRQGSGYQPQHF.

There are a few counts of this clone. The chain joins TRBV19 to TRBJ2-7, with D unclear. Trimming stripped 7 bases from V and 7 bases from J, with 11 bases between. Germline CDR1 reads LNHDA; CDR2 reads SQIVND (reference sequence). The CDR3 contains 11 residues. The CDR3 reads CASKSGVEQYF. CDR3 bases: TGTGCCAGTAAGTCGGGTGTTGAGCAGTACTTC.

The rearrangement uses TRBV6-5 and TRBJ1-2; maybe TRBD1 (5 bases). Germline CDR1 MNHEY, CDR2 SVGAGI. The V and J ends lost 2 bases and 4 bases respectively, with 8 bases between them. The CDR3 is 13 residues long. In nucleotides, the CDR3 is TGTGCCAGCAGTTACACTCAGGGCTATGGCTACACCTTC. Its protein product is CASSYTQGYGYTF.

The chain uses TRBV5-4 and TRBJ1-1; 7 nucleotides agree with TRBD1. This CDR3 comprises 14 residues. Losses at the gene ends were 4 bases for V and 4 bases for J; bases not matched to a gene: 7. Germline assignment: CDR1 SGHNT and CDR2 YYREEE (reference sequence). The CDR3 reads CASSLGQTATEAFF. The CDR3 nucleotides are TGTGCCAGCAGCCTGGGACAGACGGCCACTGAAGCTTTCTTT.

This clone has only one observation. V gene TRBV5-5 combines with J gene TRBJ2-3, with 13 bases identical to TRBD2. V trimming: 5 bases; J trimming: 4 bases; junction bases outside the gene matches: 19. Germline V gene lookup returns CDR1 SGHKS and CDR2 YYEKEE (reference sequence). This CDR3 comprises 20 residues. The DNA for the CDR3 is TGTGCCAGCAGAAAAAACTTGGGACTAGCGGGAATTGAGGGGGCAGATACGCAGTATTTT. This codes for CASRKNLGLAGIEGADTQYF.

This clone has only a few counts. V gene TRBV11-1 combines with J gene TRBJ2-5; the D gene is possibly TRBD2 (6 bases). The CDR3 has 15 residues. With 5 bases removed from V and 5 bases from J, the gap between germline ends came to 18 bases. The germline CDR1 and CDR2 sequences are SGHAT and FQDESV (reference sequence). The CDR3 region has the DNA TGTGCCAGCAGCGATGACGGACTACCCGGGGAGACCCAGTACTTC. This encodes CASSDDGLPGETQYF.

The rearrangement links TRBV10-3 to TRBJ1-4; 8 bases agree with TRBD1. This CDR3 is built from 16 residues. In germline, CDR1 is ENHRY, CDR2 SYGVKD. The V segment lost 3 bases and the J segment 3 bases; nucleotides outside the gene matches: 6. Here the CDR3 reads CAISDLPGQANEKLFF. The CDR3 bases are TGTGCCATCAGTGATCTGCCGGGACAGGCTAATGAAAAACTGTTTTTT.

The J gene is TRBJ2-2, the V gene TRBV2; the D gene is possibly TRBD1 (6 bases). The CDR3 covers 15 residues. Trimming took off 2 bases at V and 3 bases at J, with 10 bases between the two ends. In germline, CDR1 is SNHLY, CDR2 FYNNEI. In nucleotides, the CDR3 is TGTGCCAGCAGTGAACGAGGGGGTTACACCGGGGAGCTGTTTTTT. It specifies CASSERGGYTGELFF.

The CDR3 DNA follows: TGTGCCAGCAGCGGACAGGGTCCGAACACCGGGGAGCTGTTTTTT. Translation: CASSGQGPNTGELFF. The chain couples TRBV5-5 to TRBJ2-2, with 8 bases identical to TRBD1. The V gene end was trimmed by 4 bases and the J gene end by 0 bases; junction bases not matched to a gene: 2. The CDR3 contains 15 residues. Germline loops: CDR1 SGHKS, CDR2 YYEKEE (reference sequence).

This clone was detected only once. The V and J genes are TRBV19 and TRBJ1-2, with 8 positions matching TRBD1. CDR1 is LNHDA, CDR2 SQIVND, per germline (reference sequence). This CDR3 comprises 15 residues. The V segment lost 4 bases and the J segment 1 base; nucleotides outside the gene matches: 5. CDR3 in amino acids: CASSTGQGVNYGYTF. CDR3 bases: TGTGCCAGTAGTACCGGACAGGGCGTTAACTATGGCTACACCTTC. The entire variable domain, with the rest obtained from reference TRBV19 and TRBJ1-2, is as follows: DGGITQSPKYLFRKEGQNVTLSCEQNLNHDAMYWYRQDPGQGLRLIYYSQIVNDFQKGDIAEGYSVSREKKESFPLTVTSAQKNPTAFYLCASSTGQGVNYGYTFGSGTRLTVV.

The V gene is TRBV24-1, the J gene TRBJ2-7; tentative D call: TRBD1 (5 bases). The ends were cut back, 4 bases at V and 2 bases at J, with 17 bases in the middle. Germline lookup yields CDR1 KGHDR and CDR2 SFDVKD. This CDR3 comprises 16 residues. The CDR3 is CATSDSRQLAPYEQYF. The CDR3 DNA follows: TGTGCCACCAGTGACTCTCGACAGTTAGCCCCCTACGAGCAGTACTTC.

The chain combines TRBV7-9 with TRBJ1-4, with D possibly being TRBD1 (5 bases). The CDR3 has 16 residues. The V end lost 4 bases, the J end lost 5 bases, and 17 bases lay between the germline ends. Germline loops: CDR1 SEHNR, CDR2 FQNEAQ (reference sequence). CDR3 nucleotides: TGTGCCAGCAGCTCCTCCCCAGGGCTCTACAATGAAAAACTGTTTTTT. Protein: CASSSSPGLYNEKLFF.

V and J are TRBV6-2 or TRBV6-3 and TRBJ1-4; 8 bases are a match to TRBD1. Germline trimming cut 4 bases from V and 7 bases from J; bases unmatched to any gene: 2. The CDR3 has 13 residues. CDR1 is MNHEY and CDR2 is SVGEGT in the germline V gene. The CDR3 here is CASSSGTGEKLFF. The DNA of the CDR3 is TGTGCCAGCAGTTCCGGGACAGGTGAAAAACTGTTTTTT.